These 29 T cell receptor beta chains share one sample of origin, sequenced in a study of blood T cell repertoires in COVID-19. Sequencing was performed with immunoSEQ multiplex PCR; in TCRdb, only in-frame clones are kept and a portion is missing. The top ten hold approximately 0.9% of the sample, which has some 200,000 clones, approximately 86% seen once. The sample comprised peripheral blood. These receptors originate from a man aged 55-75 years with COVID-19, enrolled during active disease.

The rearrangement joins TRBV18 to TRBJ1-3; D is undetermined. Germline CDR1 is KGHSH and CDR2 is LQKENI. The CDR3 runs 17 residues. The V end was cut by 3 bases, the J end by 3 bases, with 18 bases between. CDR3 protein: CASSPVLRIQVGNTIYF. The CDR3 region has the DNA TGTGCCAGCTCACCGGTTCTGAGGATTCAAGTTGGAAACACCATATATTTT.

In its sample, this clone was seen a few times. The gene calls are TRBV6-2 or TRBV6-3 and TRBJ2-4; possible D gene TRBD1, 6 bases. Germline loops: CDR1 MNHEY, CDR2 SVGEGT. The CDR3 spans 16 residues. The V end was cut by 5 bases, the J end by 0 bases, with 14 bases between. The CDR3 bases are TGTGCCAGCAGTGCCCCGGGACAAGTAGCCAAAAACATTCAGTACTTC. This sequence encodes CASSAPGQVAKNIQYF.

CDR3: CASSLSGQLDGYTF. CDR3 DNA sequence: TGTGCCAGCAGTTTATCGGGGCAGCTGGACGGCTACACCTTC. The rearrangement uses TRBV27 and TRBJ1-2; D possibly corresponds to TRBD1 (5 bases). In germline, CDR1 is MNHEY, CDR2 SMNVEV (reference sequence). The CDR3 loop spans 14 amino acids. The germline V and J ends were trimmed by 0 bases and 8 bases, with 13 bases remaining between them.

The count of this clone is one. The rearrangement uses TRBV5-3 and TRBJ2-5; D might be TRBD1 (6 bases). Being an ORF, TRBV5-3 has a function that is uncertain. The CDR3 totals 16 residues. V was pared by 4 bases and J by 2 bases, with 18 bases between. DNA for the CDR3: TGTGCCAGAAGCCGAAGGGCGGCAGGGGAACAAGAGACCCAGTACTTC. This sequence encodes CARSRRAAGEQETQYF.

The genes are TRBV30 and TRBJ2-1, with 7 nucleotides matching TRBD1. Germline CDR1 GTSNPN, CDR2 SVGIG (reference sequence). The CDR3 is 15 residues long. The J segment lost 0 bases and the V segment lost 3 bases, leaving 5 bases of the junction unmatched. CDR3 nucleotides: TGTGCCTGGAGGAAACAGGGGAGCTCCTACAATGAGCAGTTCTTC. This gives the protein CAWRKQGSSYNEQFF.

The chain couples TRBV10-3 to TRBJ2-7; no clear D. This CDR3 spans 13 amino acids. Germline-derived CDR1 and CDR2 are ENHRY and SYGVKD. With 3 bases removed from V and 2 bases from J, the gap between germline ends came to 8 bases. The DNA for the CDR3 is TGTGCCATCAGTGATAGGCAGGCCTACGAGCAGTACTTC. Translated: CAISDRQAYEQYF.

The rearrangement joins TRBV7-2 to TRBJ1-3; unclear D gene. Germline loops: CDR1 SGHTA, CDR2 FQGNSA. This CDR3 has 14 amino acids. The V gene lost 5 bases and the J gene lost 0 bases, with 8 bases spanning the gap. The CDR3 sequence: CASSAGNSGNTIYF. CDR3 DNA sequence: TGTGCCAGCAGCGCCGGGAACTCTGGAAACACCATATATTTT. Full variable domain (outside the CDR3, taken from reference TRBV7-2 and TRBJ1-3): GAGVSQSPSNKVTEKGKDVELRCDPISGHTALYWYRQSLGQGLEFLIYFQGNSAPDKSGLPSDRFSAERTGGSVSTLTIQRTQQEDSAVYLCASSAGNSGNTIYFGEGSWLTVV.

This chain connects TRBV7-8 to TRBJ1-2, with 9 bases identical to TRBD1. V was pared by 5 bases and J by 3 bases, with 13 bases of the junction left unmatched. This CDR3 has 17 residues. Germline assignment: CDR1 SGHVS and CDR2 FQNEAQ. The CDR3, as DNA: TGTGCCAGCAGCCTACAAAAGAACAGGGGGCGCGACTATGGCTACACCTTC. Protein sequence: CASSLQKNRGRDYGYTF.

The chain combines TRBV6-2 or TRBV6-3 with TRBJ1-1; D is possibly TRBD1 (5 bases). Germline CDR1 MNHEY, CDR2 SVGEGT. Trimming left V 6 bases short and J 0 bases short, with 11 bases between. The CDR3 has 14 residues. The CDR3 reads CASSLSRVNTEAFF. In DNA form, the CDR3 reads TGTGCCAGCAGCCTTTCCAGGGTGAACACTGAAGCTTTCTTT.

The chain has TRBV4-1 and TRBJ2-1, with a tentative D call TRBD2 (6 bases). The CDR3 loop spans 15 amino acids. Looked up from germline, CDR1 is MGHRA and CDR2 is YSYEKL. V was pared by 7 bases and J by 7 bases, with 20 bases between. CDR3 in amino acids: CASTSGTSRPNEQFF. CDR3 DNA sequence: TGCGCCAGCACCTCCGGGACTTCAAGACCAAATGAGCAGTTCTTC.

The rearrangement links TRBV9 to TRBJ2-2, with D perhaps matching TRBD1 (5 bases). This CDR3 is built from 13 residues. The V and J ends lost 3 bases and 8 bases respectively, with 11 bases between them. The germline CDR1 and CDR2 sequences are SGDLS and YYNGEE. The CDR3 DNA reads TGTGCCAGCAGCGCTCAGGGTTGGGGGGAGCTGTTTTTT. Amino acids: CASSAQGWGELFF. Together with reference TRBV9 and TRBJ2-2, the CDR3 gives the full variable domain: DSGVTQTPKHLITATGQRVTLRCSPRSGDLSVYWYQQSLDQGLQFLIQYYNGEERAKGNILERFSAQQFPDLHSELNLSSLELGDSALYFCASSAQGWGELFFGEGSRLTVL.

CDR3 region: CASSQAQRVSNEQFF. The CDR3 nucleotides read TGCGCCAGCAGCCAAGCGCAACGAGTGTCCAATGAGCAGTTCTTC. The V call is TRBV4-1, the J call TRBJ2-1; D is unresolved. The CDR3 consists of 15 residues. Germline V gene lookup returns CDR1 MGHRA and CDR2 YSYEKL. V lost 1 base and J 6 bases, leaving 13 bases between the germline ends.

The V and J genes are TRBV7-3 and TRBJ2-7; 7 bases fit TRBD1. The CDR3 runs to 13 residues. CDR1 and CDR2 (germline): SGHTA, FQGTGA. J was trimmed by 6 bases and V by 2 bases; bases with no gene match: 4. The CDR3 sequence is CASSLDREAEQYF. DNA for the CDR3: TGTGCCAGCAGCTTAGACAGGGAAGCCGAGCAGTACTTC.

The CDR3 DNA follows: TGTGCCAGCAGTTCCGGGACAGGGGCCACCTACGAGCAGTACTTC. Its translation: CASSSGTGATYEQYF. The V and J genes are TRBV6-5 and TRBJ2-7, with 10 bases that match TRBD1. In germline, CDR1 is MNHEY, CDR2 SVGAGI. The CDR3 is made up of 15 amino acids. J lost 2 bases, V lost 4 bases, and 5 bases had no gene match.

The chain recombines TRBV2 with TRBJ2-1; 11 bases align to TRBD2. The V gene's germline CDR1 is SNHLY and CDR2 FYNNEI. This CDR3 has 15 residues. The trim removed 10 bases at V and 3 bases at J, leaving 8 bases unmatched. The chain's CDR3 is CATGTSGSIYNEQFF. The CDR3 nucleotides are TGTGCCACCGGAACTAGCGGGAGTATCTACAATGAGCAGTTCTTC.

This clone was observed a single time. The rearrangement joins TRBV19 to TRBJ1-2; a weak D match, TRBD1 (5 bases). The CDR3 has 14 amino acids. Per the germline V gene, CDR1 is LNHDA and CDR2 is SQIVND (reference sequence). Trimming took off 3 bases at V and 4 bases at J, with 12 bases between the two ends. The CDR3 region is CASSMGLLFYGYTF. The CDR3 DNA is TGTGCCAGTAGTATGGGACTCCTCTTCTATGGCTACACCTTC.

The V and J genes are TRBV5-1 and TRBJ1-1; D is uncertain. In germline, CDR1 is SGHRS, CDR2 YFSETQ. The CDR3 runs 14 residues. Trimming took 4 bases from V and 2 from J, leaving 12 bases between them. The CDR3 sequence: CASSNRVVNTEAFF. CDR3 nucleotide sequence: TGCGCCAGCAGCAACCGGGTTGTAAACACTGAAGCTTTCTTT.

The V and J genes are TRBV4-1 and TRBJ1-2, with a tentative D call TRBD1 (6 bases). The V and J ends lost 0 bases and 0 bases respectively, with 11 bases between them. The CDR3 is 16 residues long. The germline gives CDR1 MGHRA, CDR2 YSYEKL. The CDR3 loop reads CASSQDPTGPNYGYTF. CDR3 sequence (DNA): TGCGCCAGCAGCCAAGATCCGACAGGACCTAACTATGGCTACACCTTC.

The chain is built from TRBV7-2 and TRBJ1-4; D call uncertain. V lost 1 base and J 4 bases, leaving 10 bases between the germline ends. CDR3 length: 15 residues. Germline V CDR1 and CDR2: SGHTA, FQGNSA. CDR3 nucleotide sequence: TGTGCCAGCAGCTTAGTCGGGCGGGGTAATGAAAAACTGTTTTTT. Protein product: CASSLVGRGNEKLFF.

The count of this clone is one. This sequence joins TRBV9 and TRBJ1-2; 10 nucleotides line up with TRBD1. The CDR3 contains 15 residues. In germline, CDR1 is SGDLS, CDR2 YYNGEE. Trimming removed 3 bases from V and 6 bases from J; junction bases left unmatched: 8. The CDR3 DNA reads TGTGCCAGCAGCGGACCGGGACAGGGGACGCATGGCTACACCTTC. Protein: CASSGPGQGTHGYTF.

The V call is TRBV5-4, the J call TRBJ2-3, with 9 bases that match TRBD1. With V trimmed by 5 bases and J by 6 bases, 10 bases remained unmatched. The CDR3 spans 15 residues. In germline, CDR1 is SGHNT, CDR2 YYREEE (reference sequence). CDR3 DNA: TGTGCCAGCAGTTACAGGACAGGGGCCGCCGATACGCAGTATTTT. It is translated as CASSYRTGAADTQYF.

This sequence joins TRBV5-1 and TRBJ1-5, with 7 bases that match TRBD1. V shed 0 bases and J 12 bases; nucleotides not matched to a gene: 15. The germline gives CDR1 SGHRS, CDR2 YFSETQ. The CDR3 contains 16 residues. The CDR3: CASSLVYRQGRQLQHF. The DNA for the CDR3 is TGCGCCAGCAGCTTGGTTTACCGACAGGGCCGGCAACTCCAGCATTTT.

The chain employs TRBV7-6 and TRBJ2-5, with TRBD2 matching 14 bases. The J segment lost 5 bases and the V segment lost 3 bases, leaving 5 bases of the junction unmatched. The CDR3 sequence is 16 residues long. CDR1 is SGHVS, CDR2 FNYEAQ, per germline. The CDR3 nucleotides read TGTGCCAGCAGCTTGATGACTAGCGGGAGGGGGGAGACCCAGTACTTC. Translating gives CASSLMTSGRGETQYF.

This chain links TRBV7-8 with TRBJ1-3; TRBD1 might be the D (5 bases). Germline loops: CDR1 SGHVS, CDR2 FQNEAQ. This CDR3 is built from 14 residues. V gave up 5 bases and J gave up 4 bases, with 12 bases separating them. As DNA, the CDR3 is TGTGCCAGCAGCGGGCGGGGCCCAGGAAACACCATATATTTT. Amino acids: CASSGRGPGNTIYF.

The chain links TRBV10-2 to TRBJ1-6, with D unresolved. This CDR3 spans 14 amino acids. CDR1 is WSHSY and CDR2 is SAAADI in the germline V gene. V dropped 2 bases and J dropped 7 bases, with 9 bases sitting between them. This CDR3 is CASSEPRGNSPLHF. In DNA form, the CDR3 reads TGCGCCAGCAGTGAGCCCCGGGGAAATTCACCCCTCCACTTT.

This clone was recorded only once. V gene TRBV28 combines with J gene TRBJ2-1; TRBD2 matches at 7 bases. Germline CDR1 reads MDHEN; CDR2 reads SYDVKM. The CDR3 runs to 15 residues. The V segment lost 8 bases and the J segment 0 bases; nucleotides outside the gene matches: 7. CDR3 region: CASCSSGGSYNEQFF. DNA of the CDR3: TGTGCCAGCTGTTCTAGCGGCGGCTCCTACAATGAGCAGTTCTTC.

This rearrangement joins TRBV12-5 to TRBJ2-2; 9 bases fit TRBD1. V lost 6 bases to trimming and J lost 7 bases; unmatched junction nucleotides: 12. The CDR3 loop spans 16 amino acids. Germline V CDR1 and CDR2: LGHNT, FRNRAP. CDR3 sequence reads: CASGDRPGQGYGELFF. The CDR3 nucleotides read TGTGCTAGTGGGGATAGGCCGGGACAGGGCTACGGGGAGCTGTTTTTT.

As regards this clone: Additional DNA sequences in this sample encode the identical CDR3. The V and J genes are TRBV7-2 and TRBJ2-3; D is unclear. The CDR3 runs to 12 residues. CDR1 SGHTA and CDR2 FQGNSA come from the germline V gene. Trimming cost V 2 bases and J 4 bases, with 4 bases left between them. CDR3 sequence: CASSLSADTQYF. The DNA for the CDR3 is TGTGCCAGCAGCTTATCTGCAGATACGCAGTATTTT.

The chain combines TRBV2 with TRBJ1-2; 7 bases agree with TRBD1. The germline gives CDR1 SNHLY, CDR2 FYNNEI. Trimming took 9 bases from V and 6 from J; bases not matched to a gene: 4. The CDR3 covers 11 residues. The CDR3 loop is CARGQVDGYTF. DNA of the CDR3: TGTGCCAGAGGACAGGTAGATGGCTACACCTTC.